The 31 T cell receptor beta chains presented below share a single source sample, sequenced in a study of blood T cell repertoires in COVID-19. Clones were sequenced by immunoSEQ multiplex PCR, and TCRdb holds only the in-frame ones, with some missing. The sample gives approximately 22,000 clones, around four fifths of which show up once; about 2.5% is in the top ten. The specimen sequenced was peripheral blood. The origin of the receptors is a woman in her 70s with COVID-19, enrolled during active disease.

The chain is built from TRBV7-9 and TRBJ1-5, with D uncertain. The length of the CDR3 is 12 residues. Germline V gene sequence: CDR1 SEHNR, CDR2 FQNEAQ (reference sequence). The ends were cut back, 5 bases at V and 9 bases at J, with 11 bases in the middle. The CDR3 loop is CASSPSIGPQHF. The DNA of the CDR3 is TGTGCCAGCAGCCCCTCTATTGGGCCCCAGCATTTT.

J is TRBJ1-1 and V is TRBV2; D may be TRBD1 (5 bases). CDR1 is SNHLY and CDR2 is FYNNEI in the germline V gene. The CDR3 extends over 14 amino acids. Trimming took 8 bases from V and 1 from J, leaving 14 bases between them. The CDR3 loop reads CASEVGGRNTEAFF. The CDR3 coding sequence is TGTGCCAGCGAGGTCGGGGGGAGGAACACTGAAGCTTTCTTT.

The CDR3 coding sequence is TGTGCCAGCTTCTCAGGCGGGAGTTACAATGAGCAGTTCTTC. Its translation: CASFSGGSYNEQFF. The chain has TRBV2 and TRBJ2-1, with 7 bases matching TRBD2. CDR3 size: 14 residues. CDR1 and CDR2 from the germline V gene are SNHLY and FYNNEI. V was pared by 8 bases and J by 4 bases, with 8 bases of the junction left unmatched.

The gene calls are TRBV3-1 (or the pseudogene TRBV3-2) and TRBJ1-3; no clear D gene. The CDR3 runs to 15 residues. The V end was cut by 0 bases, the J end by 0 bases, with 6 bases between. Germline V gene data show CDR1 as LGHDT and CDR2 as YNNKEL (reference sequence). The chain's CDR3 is CASSQDILSGNTIYF. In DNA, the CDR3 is TGTGCCAGCAGCCAAGACATACTCTCTGGAAACACCATATATTTT.

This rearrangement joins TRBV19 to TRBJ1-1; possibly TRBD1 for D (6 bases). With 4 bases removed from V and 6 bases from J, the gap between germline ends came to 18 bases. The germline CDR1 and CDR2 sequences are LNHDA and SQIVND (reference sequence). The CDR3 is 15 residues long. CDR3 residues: CASSTPRGGSPEAFF. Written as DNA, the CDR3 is TGTGCCAGTAGTACCCCCAGGGGAGGGAGCCCTGAAGCTTTCTTT. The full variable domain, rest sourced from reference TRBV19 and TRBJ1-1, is DGGITQSPKYLFRKEGQNVTLSCEQNLNHDAMYWYRQDPGQGLRLIYYSQIVNDFQKGDIAEGYSVSREKKESFPLTVTSAQKNPTAFYLCASSTPRGGSPEAFFGQGTRLTVV.

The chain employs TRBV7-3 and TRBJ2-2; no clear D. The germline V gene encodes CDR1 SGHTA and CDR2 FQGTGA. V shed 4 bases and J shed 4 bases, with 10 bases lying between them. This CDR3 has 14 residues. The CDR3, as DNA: TGTGCCAGCAGCTCTGGCATCTCCACCGGGGAGCTGTTTTTT. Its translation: CASSSGISTGELFF.

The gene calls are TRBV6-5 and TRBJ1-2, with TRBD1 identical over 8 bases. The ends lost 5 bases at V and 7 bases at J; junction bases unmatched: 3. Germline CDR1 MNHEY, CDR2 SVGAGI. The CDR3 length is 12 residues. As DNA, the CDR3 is TGTGCCAGCAGTCGACAGGGGCTTGGCTACACCTTC. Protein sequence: CASSRQGLGYTF.

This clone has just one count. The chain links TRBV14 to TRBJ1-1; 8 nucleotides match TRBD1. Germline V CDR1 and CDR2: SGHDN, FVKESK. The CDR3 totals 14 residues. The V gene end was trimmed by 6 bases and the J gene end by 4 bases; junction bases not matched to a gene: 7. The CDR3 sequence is CASSPQGAGTEAFF. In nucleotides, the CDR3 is TGTGCCAGCAGTCCTCAGGGGGCCGGCACTGAAGCTTTCTTT. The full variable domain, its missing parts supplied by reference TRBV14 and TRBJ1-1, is EAGVTQFPSHSVIEKGQTVTLRCDPISGHDNLYWYRRVMGKEIKFLLHFVKESKQDESGMPNNRFLAERTGGTYSTLKVQPAELEDSGVYFCASSPQGAGTEAFFGQGTRLTVV.

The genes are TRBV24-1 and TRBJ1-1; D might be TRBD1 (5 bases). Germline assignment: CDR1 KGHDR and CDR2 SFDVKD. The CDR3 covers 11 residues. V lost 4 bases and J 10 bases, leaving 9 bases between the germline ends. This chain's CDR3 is CATSDQGRAFF. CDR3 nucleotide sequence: TGTGCCACCAGTGACCAGGGTAGAGCTTTCTTT.

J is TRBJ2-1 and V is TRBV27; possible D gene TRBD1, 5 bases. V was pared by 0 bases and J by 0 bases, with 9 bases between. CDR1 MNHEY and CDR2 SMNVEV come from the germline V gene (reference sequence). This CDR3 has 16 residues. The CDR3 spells CASSLSQVSSYNEQFF. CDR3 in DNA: TGTGCCAGCAGTTTATCACAGGTTAGCTCCTACAATGAGCAGTTCTTC.

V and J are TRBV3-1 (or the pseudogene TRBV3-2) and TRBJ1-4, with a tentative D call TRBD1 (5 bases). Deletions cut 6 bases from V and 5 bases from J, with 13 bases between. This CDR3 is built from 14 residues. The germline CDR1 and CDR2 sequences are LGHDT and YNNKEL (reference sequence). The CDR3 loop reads CASSEPGLNEKLFF. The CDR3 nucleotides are TGTGCCAGCAGTGAGCCGGGACTCAATGAAAAACTGTTTTTT.

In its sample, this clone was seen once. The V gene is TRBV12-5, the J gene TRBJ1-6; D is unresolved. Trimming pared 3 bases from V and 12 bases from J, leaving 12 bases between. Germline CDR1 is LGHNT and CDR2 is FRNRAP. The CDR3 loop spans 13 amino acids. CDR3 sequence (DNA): TGTGCTAGTGGTTTAGAGGCAAACGGACCCCTCCACTTT. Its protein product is CASGLEANGPLHF.

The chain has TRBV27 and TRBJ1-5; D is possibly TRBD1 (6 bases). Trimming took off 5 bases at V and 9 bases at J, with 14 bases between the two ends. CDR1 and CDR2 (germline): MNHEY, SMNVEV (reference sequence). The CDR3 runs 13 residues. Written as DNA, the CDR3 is TGTGCCAGCAGTCTAGGACAGCTAGCGCCCCAGCATTTT. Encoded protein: CASSLGQLAPQHF.

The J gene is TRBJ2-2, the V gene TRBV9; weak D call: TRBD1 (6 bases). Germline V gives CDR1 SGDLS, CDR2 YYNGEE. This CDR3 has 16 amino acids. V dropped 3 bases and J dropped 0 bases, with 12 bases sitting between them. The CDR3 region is CASSERRTANTGELFF. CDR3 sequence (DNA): TGTGCCAGCAGCGAGCGGAGGACAGCGAACACCGGGGAGCTGTTTTTT.

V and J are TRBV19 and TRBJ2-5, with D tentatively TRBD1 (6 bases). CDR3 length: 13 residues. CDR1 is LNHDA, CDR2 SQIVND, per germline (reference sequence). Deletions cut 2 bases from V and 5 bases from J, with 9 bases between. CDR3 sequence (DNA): TGTGCCAGTAGTATACAGGGGTGGGAGACCCAGTACTTC. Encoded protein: CASSIQGWETQYF.

The CDR3 DNA follows: TGTGCCAGTAGTGGACACAGTGCAACTAATGAAAAACTGTTTTTT. Protein product: CASSGHSATNEKLFF. The chain employs TRBV19 and TRBJ1-4, with D perhaps TRBD1 (5 bases). Trimming took 5 bases from V and 0 from J, leaving 10 bases between them. This CDR3 region has 15 residues. Germline CDR1 and CDR2: LNHDA and SQIVND (reference sequence).

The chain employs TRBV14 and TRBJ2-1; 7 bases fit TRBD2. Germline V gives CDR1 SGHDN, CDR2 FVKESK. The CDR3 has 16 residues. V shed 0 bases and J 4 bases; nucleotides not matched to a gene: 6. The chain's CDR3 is CASSQDISSGYNEQFF. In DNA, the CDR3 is TGTGCCAGCAGCCAAGATATCTCTAGCGGATACAATGAGCAGTTCTTC.

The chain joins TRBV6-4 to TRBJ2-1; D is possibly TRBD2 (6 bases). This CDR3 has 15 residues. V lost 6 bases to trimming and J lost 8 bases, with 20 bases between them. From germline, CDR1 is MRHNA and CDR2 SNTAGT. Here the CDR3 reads CASSPGTSQFDEQFF. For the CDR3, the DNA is TGTGCCAGCAGCCCAGGGACTTCTCAATTCGATGAGCAGTTCTTC.

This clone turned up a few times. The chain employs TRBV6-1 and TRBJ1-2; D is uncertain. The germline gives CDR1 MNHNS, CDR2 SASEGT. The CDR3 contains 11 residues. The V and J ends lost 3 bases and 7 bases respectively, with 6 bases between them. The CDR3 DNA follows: TGTGCCAGCAGTGACGGGGTTGGCTACACCTTC. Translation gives CASSDGVGYTF.

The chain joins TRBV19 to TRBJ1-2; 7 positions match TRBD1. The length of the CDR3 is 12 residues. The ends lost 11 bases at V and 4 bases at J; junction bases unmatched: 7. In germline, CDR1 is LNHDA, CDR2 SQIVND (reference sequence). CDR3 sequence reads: CAEQGVSYGYTF. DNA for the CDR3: TGTGCCGAGCAGGGGGTGAGCTATGGCTACACCTTC. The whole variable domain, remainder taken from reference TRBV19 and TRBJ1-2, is DGGITQSPKYLFRKEGQNVTLSCEQNLNHDAMYWYRQDPGQGLRLIYYSQIVNDFQKGDIAEGYSVSREKKESFPLTVTSAQKNPTAFYLCAEQGVSYGYTFGSGTRLTVV.

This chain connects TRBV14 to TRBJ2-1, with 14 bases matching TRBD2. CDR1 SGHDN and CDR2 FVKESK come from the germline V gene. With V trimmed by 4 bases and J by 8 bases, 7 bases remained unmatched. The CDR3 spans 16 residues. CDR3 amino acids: CASSPYGLAGGYEQFF. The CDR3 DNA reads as TGTGCCAGCAGCCCTTATGGACTAGCGGGAGGTTATGAGCAGTTCTTC.

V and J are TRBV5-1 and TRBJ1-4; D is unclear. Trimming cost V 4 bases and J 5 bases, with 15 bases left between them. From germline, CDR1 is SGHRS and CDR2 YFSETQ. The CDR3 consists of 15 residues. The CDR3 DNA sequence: TGCGCCAGCAGCCCATCACGGAGCCGCAATGAAAAACTGTTTTTT. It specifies CASSPSRSRNEKLFF.

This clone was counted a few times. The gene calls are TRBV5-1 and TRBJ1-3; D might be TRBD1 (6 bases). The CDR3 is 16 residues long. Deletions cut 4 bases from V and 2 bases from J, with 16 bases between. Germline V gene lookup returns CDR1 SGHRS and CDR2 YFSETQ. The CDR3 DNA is TGCGCCAGCAGCCCCGGGGGGGGCTTACCTGGAAACACCATATATTTT. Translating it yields CASSPGGGLPGNTIYF.

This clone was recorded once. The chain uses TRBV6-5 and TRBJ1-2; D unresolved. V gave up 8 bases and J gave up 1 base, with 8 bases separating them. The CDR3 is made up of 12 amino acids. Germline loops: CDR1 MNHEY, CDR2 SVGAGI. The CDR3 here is CASARDNYGYTF. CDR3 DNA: TGTGCCAGCGCGAGGGATAACTATGGCTACACCTTC.

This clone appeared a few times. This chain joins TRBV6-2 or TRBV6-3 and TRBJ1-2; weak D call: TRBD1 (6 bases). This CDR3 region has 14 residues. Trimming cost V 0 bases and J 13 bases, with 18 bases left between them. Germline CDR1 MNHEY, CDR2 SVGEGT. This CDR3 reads CASSYSIGQQSVTF. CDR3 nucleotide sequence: TGTGCCAGCAGTTACTCGATTGGACAGCAAAGCGTCACCTTC.

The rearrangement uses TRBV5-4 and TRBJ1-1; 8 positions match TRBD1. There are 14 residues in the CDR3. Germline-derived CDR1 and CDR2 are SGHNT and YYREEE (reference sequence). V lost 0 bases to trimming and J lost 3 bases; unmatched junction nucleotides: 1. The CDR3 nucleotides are TGTGCCAGCAGCTTGGCAGGGGGCGACACTGAAGCTTTCTTT. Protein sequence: CASSLAGGDTEAFF. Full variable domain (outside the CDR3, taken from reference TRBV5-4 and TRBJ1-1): ETGVTQSPTHLIKTRGQQVTLRCSSQSGHNTVSWYQQALGQGPQFIFQYYREEENGRGNFPPRFSGLQFPNYSSELNVNALELDDSALYLCASSLAGGDTEAFFGQGTRLTVV.

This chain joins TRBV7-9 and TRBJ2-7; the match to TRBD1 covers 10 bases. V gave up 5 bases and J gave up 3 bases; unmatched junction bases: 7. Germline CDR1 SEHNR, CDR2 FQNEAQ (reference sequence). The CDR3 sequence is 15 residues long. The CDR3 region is CASSLGRTGGYEQYF. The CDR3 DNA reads TGTGCCAGCAGCCTAGGTCGGACAGGGGGCTACGAGCAGTACTTC.

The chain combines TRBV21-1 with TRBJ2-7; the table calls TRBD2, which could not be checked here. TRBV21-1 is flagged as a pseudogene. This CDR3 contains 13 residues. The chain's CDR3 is CASSPSVWIPGLV. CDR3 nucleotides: TGTGCCAGCAGCCCCAGCGTATGGATCCCCGGACTAGTC.

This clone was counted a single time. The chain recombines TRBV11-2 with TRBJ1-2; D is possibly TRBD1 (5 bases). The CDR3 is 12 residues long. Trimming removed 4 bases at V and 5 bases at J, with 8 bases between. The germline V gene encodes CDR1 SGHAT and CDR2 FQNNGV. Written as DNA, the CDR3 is TGTGCCAGCAGCTCTCGACAGTATGGCTACACCTTC. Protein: CASSSRQYGYTF.

The CDR3 loop is CSATTSTNEQFF. In DNA, the CDR3 is TGCAGCGCAACGACATCCACCAATGAGCAGTTCTTC. The chain links TRBV29-1 to TRBJ2-1, with D unresolved. Germline CDR1 is SQVTM and CDR2 is ANQGSEA. The CDR3 is 12 residues long. Trimming removed 7 bases from V and 6 bases from J, with 13 bases in between.

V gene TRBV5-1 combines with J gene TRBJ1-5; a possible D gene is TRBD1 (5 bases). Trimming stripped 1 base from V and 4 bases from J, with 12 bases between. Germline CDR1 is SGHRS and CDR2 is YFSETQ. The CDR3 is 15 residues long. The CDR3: CASSLFSGQNQPQHF. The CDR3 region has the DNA TGCGCCAGCAGCTTGTTTTCAGGGCAGAATCAGCCCCAGCATTTT. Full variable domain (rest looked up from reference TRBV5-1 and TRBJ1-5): KAGVTQTPRYLIKTRGQQVTLSCSPISGHRSVSWYQQTPGQGLQFLFEYFSETQRNKGNFPGRFSGRQFSNSRSEMNVSTLELGDSALYLCASSLFSGQNQPQHFGDGTRLSIL.